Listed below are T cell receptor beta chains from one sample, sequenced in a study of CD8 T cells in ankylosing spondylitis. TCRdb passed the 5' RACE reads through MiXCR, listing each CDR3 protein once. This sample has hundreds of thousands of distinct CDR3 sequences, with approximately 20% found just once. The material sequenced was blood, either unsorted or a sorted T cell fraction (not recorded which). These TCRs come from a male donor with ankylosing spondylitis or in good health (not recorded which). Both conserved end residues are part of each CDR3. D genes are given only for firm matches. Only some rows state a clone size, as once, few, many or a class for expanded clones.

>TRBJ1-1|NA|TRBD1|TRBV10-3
TGTGCCATCACCGCCGGGACAGGGAACACTGAAGCTTTCTTT
CAITAGTGNTEAFF
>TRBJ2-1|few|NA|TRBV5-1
TGCGCCAGCTCCCAATTGGGGGACTCGAACAATGAGCAGTTCTTC
CASSQLGDSNNEQFF
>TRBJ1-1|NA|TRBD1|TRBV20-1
TGCAGTGCTAGAGACAGGGGGGTTGTGTCTGAAGCTTTCTTT
CSARDRGVVSEAFF
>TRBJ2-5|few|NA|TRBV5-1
TGCGCCAGCAGCGCCCAGGGCACCGCGGAGACCCAGTACTTC
CASSAQGTAETQYF
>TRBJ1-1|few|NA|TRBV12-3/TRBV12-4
TGTGCCAGCAGCGGGGGGGTCATTGACACTGAAGCTTTCTTT
CASSGGVIDTEAFF
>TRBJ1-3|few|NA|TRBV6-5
TGTGCCAGCAGTTACTCCAGGGAAACTGGAAACACCATATATTTT
CASSYSRETGNTIYF
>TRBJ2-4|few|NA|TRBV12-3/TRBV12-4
TGTGCCAGCAGCCTTAGCGACAAAAACATTCAGTACTTC
CASSLSDKNIQYF
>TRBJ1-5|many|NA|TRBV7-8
TGTGCCAGCAGCTTGGGACCTAGCAATCAGCCCCAGCATTTT
CASSLGPSNQPQHF
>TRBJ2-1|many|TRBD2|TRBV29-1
TGCAGCGCGGGACTAGCGAGGATTGAGCAGTTCTTC
CSAGLARIEQFF
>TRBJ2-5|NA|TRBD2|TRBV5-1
TGCGCCAGCAGCGCCGACGGGGGGACCGGGGAGACCCAGTACTTC
CASSADGGTGETQYF
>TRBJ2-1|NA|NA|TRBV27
TGTGCCAGCACCCTAGGACTAAATGAGCAGTTCTTC
CASTLGLNEQFF
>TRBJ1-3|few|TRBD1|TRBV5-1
TGCGCCAGCAGCGCGGGACAGGGGGTACCTGGAAACACCATATATTTT
CASSAGQGVPGNTIYF
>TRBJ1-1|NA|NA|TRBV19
TGTGCCAGTATCGACCGGACGAACACTGAAGCTTTCTTT
CASIDRTNTEAFF
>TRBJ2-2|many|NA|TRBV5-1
TGCGCCAGCAGCTTGGGACACCTAGGCACCGGGGAGCTGTTTTTT
CASSLGHLGTGELFF